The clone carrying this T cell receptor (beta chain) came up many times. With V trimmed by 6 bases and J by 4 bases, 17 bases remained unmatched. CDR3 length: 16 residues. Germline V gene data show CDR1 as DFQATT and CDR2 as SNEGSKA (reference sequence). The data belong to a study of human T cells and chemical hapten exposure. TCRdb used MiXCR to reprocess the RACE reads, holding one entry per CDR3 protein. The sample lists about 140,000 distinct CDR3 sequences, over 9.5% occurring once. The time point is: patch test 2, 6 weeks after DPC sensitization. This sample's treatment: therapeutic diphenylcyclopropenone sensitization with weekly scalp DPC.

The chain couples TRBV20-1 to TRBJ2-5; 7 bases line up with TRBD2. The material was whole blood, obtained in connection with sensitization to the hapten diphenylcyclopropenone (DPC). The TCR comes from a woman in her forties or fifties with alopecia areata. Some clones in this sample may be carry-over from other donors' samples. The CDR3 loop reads CSAGRGEGRSGETQYF. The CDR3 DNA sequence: TGCAGTGCGGGGAGGGGTGAGGGGAGATCTGGAGAGACCCAGTACTTC.